This T cell receptor beta chain was recovered during a study of CD8+CD57+ T cells in acquired aplastic anemia. Genomic DNA acted as the template from which TCR beta VDJ combination and CDR3 sequence profiling were carried out. TCRdb processed the reads anew with MiXCR; each CDR3 protein has one entry. The sample shows about 180,000 distinct CDR3 sequences, around half of them seen only once. All sequencing subjects had displayed CD8+CD57+ cell expansion on flow cytometry. CDR1 is SGHTA, CDR2 FQGNSA, per germline. Between the trimmed V and J ends, which lost 3 bases and 0 bases, there was a span of 8 bases. The CDR3 is 14 amino acids.

The material sequenced was sorted CD4+, CD8+, or CD8+CD57+ T cells (not recorded which) from PBMCs. The rearrangement links TRBV7-2 to TRBJ1-1, with D uncertain. This clonotype was sampled from a human donor with aplastic anemia. The CDR3 is CASSFAPVNTEAFF. The CDR3 nucleotides are TGTGCCAGCAGCTTCGCGCCAGTGAACACTGAAGCTTTCTTT. Full variable domain (missing parts from reference TRBV7-2 and TRBJ1-1): GAGVSQSPSNKVTEKGKDVELRCDPISGHTALYWYRQSLGQGLEFLIYFQGNSAPDKSGLPSDRFSAERTGGSVSTLTIQRTQQEDSAVYLCASSFAPVNTEAFFGQGTRLTVV.